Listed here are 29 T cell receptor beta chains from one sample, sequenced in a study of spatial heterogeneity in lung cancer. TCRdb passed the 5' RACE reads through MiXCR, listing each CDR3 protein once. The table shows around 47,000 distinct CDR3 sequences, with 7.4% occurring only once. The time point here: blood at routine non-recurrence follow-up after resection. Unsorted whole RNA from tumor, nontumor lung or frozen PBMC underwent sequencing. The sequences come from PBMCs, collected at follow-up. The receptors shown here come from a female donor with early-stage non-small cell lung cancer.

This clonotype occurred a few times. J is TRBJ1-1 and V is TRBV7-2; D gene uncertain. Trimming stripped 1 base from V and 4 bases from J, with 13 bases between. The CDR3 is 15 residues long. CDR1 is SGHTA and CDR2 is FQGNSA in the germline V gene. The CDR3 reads CASSLEAILATEAFF. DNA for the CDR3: TGTGCCAGCAGCTTAGAGGCCATCCTGGCCACTGAAGCTTTCTTT. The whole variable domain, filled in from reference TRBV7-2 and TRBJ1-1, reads GAGVSQSPSNKVTEKGKDVELRCDPISGHTALYWYRQSLGQGLEFLIYFQGNSAPDKSGLPSDRFSAERTGGSVSTLTIQRTQQEDSAVYLCASSLEAILATEAFFGQGTRLTVV.

The CDR3 loop is CASSQVSGARETQYF. The CDR3, as DNA: TGTGCCAGCAGCCAAGTTAGCGGGGCCCGGGAGACCCAGTACTTC. The rearrangement uses TRBV3-1 and TRBJ2-5; 8 bases align to TRBD2. J was trimmed by 5 bases and V by 1 base; bases with no gene match: 6. The CDR3 totals 15 residues. Per germline, CDR1 LGHDT and CDR2 YNNKEL (reference sequence).

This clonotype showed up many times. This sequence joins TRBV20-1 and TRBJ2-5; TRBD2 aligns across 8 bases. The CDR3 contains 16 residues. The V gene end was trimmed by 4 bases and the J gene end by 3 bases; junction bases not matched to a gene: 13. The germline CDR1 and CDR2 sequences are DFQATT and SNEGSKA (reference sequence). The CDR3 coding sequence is TGCAGTGCTAAGGGCCCAGCGGGGGCGACGAAAGAGACCCAGTACTTC. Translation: CSAKGPAGATKETQYF.

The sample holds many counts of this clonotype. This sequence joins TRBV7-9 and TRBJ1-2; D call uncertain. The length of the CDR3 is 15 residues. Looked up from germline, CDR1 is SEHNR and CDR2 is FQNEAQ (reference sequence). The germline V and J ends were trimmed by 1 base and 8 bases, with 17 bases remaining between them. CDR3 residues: CASSLDRNLPFGYTF. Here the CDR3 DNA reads TGTGCCAGCAGCTTAGATCGGAATCTTCCTTTCGGCTACACCTTC.

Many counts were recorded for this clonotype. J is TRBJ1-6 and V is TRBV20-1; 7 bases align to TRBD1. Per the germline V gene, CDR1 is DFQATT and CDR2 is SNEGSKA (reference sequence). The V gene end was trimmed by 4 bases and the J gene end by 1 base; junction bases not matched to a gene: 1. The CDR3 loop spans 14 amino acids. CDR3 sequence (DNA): TGCAGTGCTACAGGGGGATCCTATAATTCACCCCTCCACTTT. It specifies CSATGGSYNSPLHF.

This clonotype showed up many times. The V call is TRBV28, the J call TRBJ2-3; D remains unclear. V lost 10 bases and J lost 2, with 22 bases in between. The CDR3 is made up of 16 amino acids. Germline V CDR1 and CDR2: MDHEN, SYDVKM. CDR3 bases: TGTGCCACCTTTCCCTTGGCCCAAGGGCCCACAGATACGCAGTATTTT. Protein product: CATFPLAQGPTDTQYF.

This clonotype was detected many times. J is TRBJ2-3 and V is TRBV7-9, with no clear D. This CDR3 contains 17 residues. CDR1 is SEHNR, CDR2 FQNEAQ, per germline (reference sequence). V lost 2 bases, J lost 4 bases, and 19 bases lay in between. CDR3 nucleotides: TGTGCCAGCAGCTTATTAGGTCGGCTGGCTGAAGCAGATACGCAGTATTTT. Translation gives CASSLLGRLAEADTQYF.

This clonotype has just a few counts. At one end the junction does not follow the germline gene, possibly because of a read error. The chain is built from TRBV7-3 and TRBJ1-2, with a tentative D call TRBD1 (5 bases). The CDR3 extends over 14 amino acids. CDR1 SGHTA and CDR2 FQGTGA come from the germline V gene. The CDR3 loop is CASSSNGQSYDYTF. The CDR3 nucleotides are TGTGCCAGCAGCTCCAATGGACAATCCTATGACTACACCTTC. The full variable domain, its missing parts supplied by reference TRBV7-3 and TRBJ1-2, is GAGVSQTPSNKVTEKGKYVELRCDPISGHTALYWYRQSLGQGPEFLIYFQGTGAADDSGLPNDRFFAVRPEGSVSTLKIQRTERGDSAVYLCASSSNGQSYDYTFGSGTRLTVV.

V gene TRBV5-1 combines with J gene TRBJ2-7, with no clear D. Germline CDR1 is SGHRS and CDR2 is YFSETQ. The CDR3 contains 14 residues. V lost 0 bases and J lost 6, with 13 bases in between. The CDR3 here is CASSLGRTLSEQYF. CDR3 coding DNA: TGCGCCAGCAGCTTGGGCAGGACGTTAAGCGAGCAGTACTTC.

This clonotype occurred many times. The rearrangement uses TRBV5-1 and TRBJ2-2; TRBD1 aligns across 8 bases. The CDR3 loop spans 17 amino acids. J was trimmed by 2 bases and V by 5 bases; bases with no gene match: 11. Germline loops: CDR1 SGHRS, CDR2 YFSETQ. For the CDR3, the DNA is TGCGCCAGCAGACGGACAGGGTCAACCACCAACACCGGGGAGCTGTTTTTT. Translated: CASRRTGSTTNTGELFF.

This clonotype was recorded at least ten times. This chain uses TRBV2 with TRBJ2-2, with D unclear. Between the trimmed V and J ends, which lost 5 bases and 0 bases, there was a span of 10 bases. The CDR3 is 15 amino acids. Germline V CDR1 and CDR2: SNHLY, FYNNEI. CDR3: CASSLFRANTGELFF. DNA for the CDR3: TGTGCCAGCAGTCTATTTCGGGCGAACACCGGGGAGCTGTTTTTT. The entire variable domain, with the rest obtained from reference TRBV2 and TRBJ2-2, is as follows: EPEVTQTPSHQVTQMGQEVILRCVPISNHLYFYWYRQILGQKVEFLVSFYNNEISEKSEIFDDQFSVERPDGSNFTLKIRSTKLEDSAMYFCASSLFRANTGELFFGEGSRLTVL.

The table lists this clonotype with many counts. The CDR3 coding sequence is TGTGCCAGCAGATCCGGGACAGGGGCCTCCTACGAGCAGTACTTC. Its protein product is CASRSGTGASYEQYF. The genes are TRBV6-6 and TRBJ2-7, with TRBD1 matching 10 bases. Germline values: CDR1 MNHNY, CDR2 SVGAGI (reference sequence). Trimming cost V 6 bases and J 0 bases; bases outside gene matches: 5. This CDR3 is built from 15 residues.

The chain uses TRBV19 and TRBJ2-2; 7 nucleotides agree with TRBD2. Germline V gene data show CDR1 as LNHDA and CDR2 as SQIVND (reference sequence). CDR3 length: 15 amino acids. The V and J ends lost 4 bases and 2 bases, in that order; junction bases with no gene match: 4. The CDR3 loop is CASSKSGDNTGELFF. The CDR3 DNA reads TGTGCCAGTAGTAAGAGCGGGGATAACACCGGGGAGCTGTTTTTT. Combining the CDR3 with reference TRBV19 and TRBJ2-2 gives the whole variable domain DGGITQSPKYLFRKEGQNVTLSCEQNLNHDAMYWYRQDPGQGLRLIYYSQIVNDFQKGDIAEGYSVSREKKESFPLTVTSAQKNPTAFYLCASSKSGDNTGELFFGEGSRLTVL.

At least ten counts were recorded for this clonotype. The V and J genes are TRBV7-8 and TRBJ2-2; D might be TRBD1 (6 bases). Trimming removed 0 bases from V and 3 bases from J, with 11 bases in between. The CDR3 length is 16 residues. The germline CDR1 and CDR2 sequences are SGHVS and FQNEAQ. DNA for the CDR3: TGTGCCAGCAGCTTAGCGGACAGCCCTTACACCGGGGAGCTGTTTTTT. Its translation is CASSLADSPYTGELFF.

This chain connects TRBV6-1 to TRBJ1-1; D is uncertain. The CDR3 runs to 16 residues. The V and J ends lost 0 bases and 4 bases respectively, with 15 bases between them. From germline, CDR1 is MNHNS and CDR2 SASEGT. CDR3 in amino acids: CASSEAGSPSGTEAFF. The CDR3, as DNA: TGTGCCAGCAGTGAAGCGGGAAGCCCCTCGGGCACTGAAGCTTTCTTT.

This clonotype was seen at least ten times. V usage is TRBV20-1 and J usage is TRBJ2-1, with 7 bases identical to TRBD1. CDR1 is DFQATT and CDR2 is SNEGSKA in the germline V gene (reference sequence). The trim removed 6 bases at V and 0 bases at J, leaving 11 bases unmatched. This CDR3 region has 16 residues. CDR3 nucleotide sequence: TGCAGTGCACCACGGACAGGCCGCAGCTCCTACAATGAGCAGTTCTTC. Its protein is CSAPRTGRSSYNEQFF.

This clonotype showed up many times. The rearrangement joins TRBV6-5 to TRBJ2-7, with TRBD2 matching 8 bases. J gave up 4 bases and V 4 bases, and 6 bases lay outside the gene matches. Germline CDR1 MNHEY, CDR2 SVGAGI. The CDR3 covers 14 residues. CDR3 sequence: CASSFRGGRYEQYF. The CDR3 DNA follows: TGTGCCAGCAGTTTTCGGGGGGGCCGTTACGAGCAGTACTTC.

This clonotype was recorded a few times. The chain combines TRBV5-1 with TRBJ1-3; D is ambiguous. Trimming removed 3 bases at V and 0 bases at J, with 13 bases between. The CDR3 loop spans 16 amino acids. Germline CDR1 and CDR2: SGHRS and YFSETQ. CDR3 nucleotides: TGCGCCAGCAGCTCGTCCTCTTTGAGCTCTGGAAACACCATATATTTT. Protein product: CASSSSSLSSGNTIYF.

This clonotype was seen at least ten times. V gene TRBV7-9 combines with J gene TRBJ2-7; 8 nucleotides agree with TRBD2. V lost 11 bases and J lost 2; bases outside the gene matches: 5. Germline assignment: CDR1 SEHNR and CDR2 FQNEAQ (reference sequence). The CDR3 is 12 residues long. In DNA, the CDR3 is TGTGCCCGCCGGGAGGGAGCCTACGAGCAGTACTTC. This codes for CARREGAYEQYF.

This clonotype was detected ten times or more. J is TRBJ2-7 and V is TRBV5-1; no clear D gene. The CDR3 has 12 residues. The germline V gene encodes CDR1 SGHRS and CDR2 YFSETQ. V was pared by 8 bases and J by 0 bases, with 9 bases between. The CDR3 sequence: CARPIPSYEQYF. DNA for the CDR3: TGCGCCAGGCCCATCCCCTCCTACGAGCAGTACTTC.

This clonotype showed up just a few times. CDR3 coding DNA: TGCAGTGCTAGGGGACTAGCGGGGGCGTCAAACTACAATGAGCAGTTCTTC. It codes for CSARGLAGASNYNEQFF. The chain has TRBV20-1 and TRBJ2-1; 14 positions match TRBD2. With V trimmed by 3 bases and J by 3 bases, 7 bases remained unmatched. This CDR3 has 17 amino acids. Looked up from germline, CDR1 is DFQATT and CDR2 is SNEGSKA (reference sequence).

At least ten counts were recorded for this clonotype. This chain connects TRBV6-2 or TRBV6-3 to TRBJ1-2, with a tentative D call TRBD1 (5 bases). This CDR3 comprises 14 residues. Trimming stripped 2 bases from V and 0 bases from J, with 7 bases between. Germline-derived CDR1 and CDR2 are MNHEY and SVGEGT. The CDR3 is CASSYQGANYGYTF. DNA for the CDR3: TGTGCCAGCAGTTACCAGGGAGCTAACTATGGCTACACCTTC.

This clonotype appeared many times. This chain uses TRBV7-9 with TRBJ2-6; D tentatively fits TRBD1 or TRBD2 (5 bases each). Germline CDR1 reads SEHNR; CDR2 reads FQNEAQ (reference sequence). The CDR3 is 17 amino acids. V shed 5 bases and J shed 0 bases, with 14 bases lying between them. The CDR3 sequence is CASSHPGTVSGANVLTF. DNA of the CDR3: TGTGCCAGCAGCCATCCCGGGACGGTCTCTGGGGCCAACGTCCTGACTTTC.

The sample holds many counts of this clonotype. The CDR3 DNA sequence: TGTGCCAGCTCACCACAGGCATCGGCAGGGGGCTACGAGCAGTACTTC. Its translation is CASSPQASAGGYEQYF. The genes are TRBV18 and TRBJ2-7; 7 nucleotides match TRBD1. Germline CDR1 and CDR2: KGHSH and LQKENI. J lost 3 bases, V lost 1 base, and 9 bases had no gene match. This CDR3 has 16 residues.

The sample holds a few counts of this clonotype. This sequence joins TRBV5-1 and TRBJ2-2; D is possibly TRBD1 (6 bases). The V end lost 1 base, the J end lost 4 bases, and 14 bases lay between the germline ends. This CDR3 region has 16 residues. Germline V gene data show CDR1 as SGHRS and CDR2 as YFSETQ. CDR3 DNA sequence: TGCGCCAGCAGCTTGCAGGGGCAGAGGGGCACCGGGGAGCTGTTTTTT. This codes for CASSLQGQRGTGELFF.

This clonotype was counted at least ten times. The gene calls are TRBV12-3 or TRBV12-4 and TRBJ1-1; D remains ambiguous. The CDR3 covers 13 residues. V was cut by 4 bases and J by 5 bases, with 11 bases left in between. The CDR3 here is CASSSGPGTEAFF. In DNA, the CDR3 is TGTGCCAGCAGTTCTGGACCGGGGACTGAAGCTTTCTTT.

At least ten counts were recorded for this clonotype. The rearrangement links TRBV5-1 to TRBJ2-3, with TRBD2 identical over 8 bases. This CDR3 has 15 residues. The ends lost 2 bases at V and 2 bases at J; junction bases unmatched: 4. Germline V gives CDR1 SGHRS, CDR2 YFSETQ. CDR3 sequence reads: CASSFRGGYTDTQYF. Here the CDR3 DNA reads TGCGCCAGCAGCTTTCGGGGGGGATACACAGATACGCAGTATTTT.

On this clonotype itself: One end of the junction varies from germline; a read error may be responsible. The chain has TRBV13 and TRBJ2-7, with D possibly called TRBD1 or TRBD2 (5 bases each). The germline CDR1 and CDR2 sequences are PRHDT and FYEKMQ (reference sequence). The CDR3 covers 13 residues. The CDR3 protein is CVSRNKGSYEQYF. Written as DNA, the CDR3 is TGTGTCAGCAGGAACAAGGGGAGCTACGAGCAGTACTTC.

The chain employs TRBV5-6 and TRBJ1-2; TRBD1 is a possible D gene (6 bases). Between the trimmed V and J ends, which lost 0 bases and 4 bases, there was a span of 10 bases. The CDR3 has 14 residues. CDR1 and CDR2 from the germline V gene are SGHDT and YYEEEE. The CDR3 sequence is CASSLGTVTYGYTF. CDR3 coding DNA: TGTGCCAGCAGCTTGGGGACAGTGACCTATGGCTACACCTTC. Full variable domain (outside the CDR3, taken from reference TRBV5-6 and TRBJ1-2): DAGVTQSPTHLIKTRGQQVTLRCSPKSGHDTVSWYQQALGQGPQFIFQYYEEEERQRGNFPDRFSGHQFPNYSSELNVNALLLGDSALYLCASSLGTVTYGYTFGSGTRLTVV.